Shown below are 9 T cell receptor beta chains from a single sample sequenced in a study of T cell responses to AZD1222 COVID-19 vaccine (dated by TCRdb to about 2021). The library was generated by the immunoSEQ multiplex PCR assay. TCRdb took this table from immuneACCESS and kept in-frame rearrangements with V and J called. Such tables lack part of the clones; where checked against another copy, unresolved V genes explain under half of the gap, and the rest is unexplained. This sample holds around 97,000 clones; about nine tenths were observed only once. About 5% of the sample belongs to the ten largest clones. In light of the paper, this sample's time point label describes: baseline before first vaccination. Here the sequenced sample was peripheral blood, taken on day 0 of AZD1222 vaccination. The receptors originated from an adult in good health.

The rearrangement uses TRBV7-2 and TRBJ2-5, with D perhaps TRBD2 (6 bases). The CDR3 runs to 13 residues. The V end lost 3 bases, the J end lost 5 bases, and 10 bases lay between the germline ends. CDR1 is SGHTA and CDR2 is FQGNSA in the germline V gene. The CDR3 coding sequence is TGTGCCAGCAGCTTTGCGGGGACGGAGACCCAGTACTTC. Translation gives CASSFAGTETQYF.

The V call is TRBV7-9, the J call TRBJ2-5; D possibly corresponds to TRBD2 (7 bases). The V gene lost 3 bases and the J gene lost 1 base, with 15 bases spanning the gap. This CDR3 contains 16 residues. CDR1 SEHNR and CDR2 FQNEAQ come from the germline V gene (reference sequence). Here the CDR3 DNA reads TGTGCCAGCAGCTTGAGAGGGGGGGATCTCCAAGAGACCCAGTACTTC. As protein: CASSLRGGDLQETQYF.

The V and J genes are TRBV27 and TRBJ1-1; D is perhaps TRBD1 (5 bases). CDR1 and CDR2 (germline): MNHEY, SMNVEV (reference sequence). Between the trimmed V and J ends, which lost 8 bases and 6 bases, there was a span of 19 bases. The length of the CDR3 is 14 residues. The CDR3 coding sequence is TGTGCCAGCGGAATCGGGGCAGTCAGGCCTGAAGCTTTCTTT. Its translation: CASGIGAVRPEAFF.

J is TRBJ2-2 and V is TRBV7-3, with a tentative D call TRBD1 (5 bases). Trimming shortened V by 5 bases and J by 4 bases, and 17 bases separated the two germline ends. Per germline, CDR1 SGHTA and CDR2 FQGTGA. CDR3 length equals 16 residues. CDR3 DNA sequence: TGTGCCAGCAGCCAAAGGGGCAGAGCCAGCACCGGGGAGCTGTTTTTT. Residues: CASSQRGRASTGELFF.

This chain joins TRBV30 and TRBJ1-3; D ambiguous. This CDR3 is 13 amino acids long. CDR1 GTSNPN and CDR2 SVGIG come from the germline V gene (reference sequence). Trimming stripped 4 bases from V and 5 bases from J, with 12 bases between. The CDR3 is CAWTLTVRNTIYF. CDR3 DNA sequence: TGTGCCTGGACCCTCACAGTCCGAAACACCATATATTTT.

The V call is TRBV5-1, the J call TRBJ2-3; 11 bases match TRBD2. Trimming at V came to 1 base and at J to 4 bases, leaving 2 bases not matched to a gene. Per the germline V gene, CDR1 is SGHRS and CDR2 is YFSETQ. CDR3 size: 15 residues. This chain's CDR3 is CASSLTSGGPDTQYF. As DNA, the CDR3 is TGCGCCAGCAGCTTGACTAGCGGGGGACCAGATACGCAGTATTTT.

The chain joins TRBV2 to TRBJ2-7; 8 bases are a match to TRBD1. The CDR3 contains 18 residues. Germline trimming cut 3 bases from V and 3 bases from J; bases unmatched to any gene: 16. Germline values: CDR1 SNHLY, CDR2 FYNNEI. This CDR3 is CASSDDAHTGGHLYEQYF. As DNA, the CDR3 is TGTGCCAGCAGTGACGACGCCCACACAGGGGGTCACCTCTACGAGCAGTACTTC.

V usage is TRBV4-1 and J usage is TRBJ1-4; 11 nucleotides align to TRBD1. J gave up 15 bases and V 3 bases, and 12 bases lay outside the gene matches. There are 15 residues in the CDR3. The germline V gene has CDR1 MGHRA and CDR2 YSYEKL. Here the CDR3 reads CASSQNTGTGGFLFF. Here the CDR3 DNA reads TGCGCCAGCAGCCAGAATACCGGGACAGGGGGGTTTTTGTTTTTT.

J is TRBJ1-1 and V is TRBV3-1 (or the pseudogene TRBV3-2); D is uncertain. This CDR3 has 14 amino acids. V was clipped by 0 bases and J by 10 bases, with 15 bases between them. Germline values: CDR1 LGHDT, CDR2 YNNKEL (reference sequence). The CDR3 sequence is CASSQEGPGPLAFF. In nucleotides, the CDR3 is TGTGCCAGCAGCCAAGAAGGGCCCGGTCCACTAGCTTTCTTT.